This T cell receptor (beta chain) came from a study of blood T cell repertoires in COVID-19 (dated by TCRdb to 2020 to 2021). Looking at the study overall: Collaborator samples came from the United States, Italy and Spain and covered acute and convalescent phases of COVID-19. The samples were drawn from two sources: the first 160 participants of the ongoing ImmuneRACE study, and approximately 1,300 subjects contributed by 6 global collaborators. Where available, HLA class I and class II types were obtained from metadata supplied by the sample provider rather than from assay-based typing. The repertoires were released in a freely available public database meant as a resource for research on the immune response to SARS-CoV-2. Sample metadata almost always included a de-identified subject ID, COVID-19 status, age in years and sex. Subjects who had been exposed to COVID-19, were actively infected with it, or had recovered from it provided the deeply sampled blood TCRbeta repertoires that made up the dataset. The prospective study material was composed of cDNA or gDNA derived from T cells, B-cell-depleted T cells, or PBMCs. Beyond this particular receptor, the publication reports: The amount of clinical and demographic metadata varied by source and participant and was provided uncurated.

TCRbeta CDR3 regions were amplified from genomic DNA using the immunoSEQ Assay, a bias-controlled multiplex PCR. The paper's data handling went like this. Nucleated cell counts per sample were estimated from amplification of reference gene primers within the assay. To quantify the absolute abundance of each unique TCRbeta CDR3 rearrangement, sequence reads were collapsed and filtered. For each sample, productive Simpson clonality was calculated as the square root of Simpson's diversity index over productive rearrangements. TCRdb's version of the immuneACCESS table is confined to in-frame rearrangements and falls short of the full clone set. An unresolved V gene accounts for under half of the shortfall where checked; the remainder is of unknown origin. That table is the source of V, J and clone size, and D and trimming were worked out from the DNA. For this sample the table gives 55,000 to 80,000 clones, of which approximately 86% were detected only once. Roughly 12% of the sample lies in the top ten.

The CDR3 numbers 12 residues from cysteine through phenylalanine. Solely the CDR3 DNA is kept, with 36 bases framed from the first base. CDR1 LGHDT and CDR2 YNNKEL were looked up in the germline V gene (reference sequence). V is pared back by 5 bases and J by 1 base, with 5 bases lying between the germline termini. Regarding this clone: The antigen it recognizes is unknown. The input lacks base qualities; no much larger clone sits a single base away.

Each collaborating institution followed its own protocols to collect whole blood in K2EDTA tubes. Collaborator samples were shipped for TCRbeta analysis as frozen whole blood, isolated PBMCs, or DNA extracted from either sample type. The rearrangement combines TRBV3-1 (or the pseudogene TRBV3-2) with TRBJ1-1, with no D gene named confidently. This clonotype was obtained from a human donor in a cohort sampled during active COVID-19. Sequencing was performed on peripheral blood. The base sequence is TGTGCCAGCAGCAGGAGGAACACTGAAGCTTTCTTT. The encoded protein is CASSRRNTEAFF.